Described below is a single T cell receptor (beta chain) sequence and its context. Its antigen is unknown. This sample was included in a study of cytomegalovirus exposure and HLA in healthy donors. Whole-study context: HLA-typed donors contributed some 85 million unique TCRs, which were held in an early data release.

Study-wide points: Highly shared sequence variants in one cluster were likely a sequencing artifact.

Sampled while nominally healthy, donors likely had unrecorded immune exposures. The primer mix had 60 Vbeta and 13 Jbeta primers. Generated by immunoSEQ multiplex PCR, the TCRdb table keeps only in-frame clones and is missing some. The profile shows some 140,000 clones, 70% to 80% of them singletons. J was trimmed by 0 bases and V by 1 base; bases with no gene match: 0. CDR3 length: 15 amino acids. Looked up from germline, CDR1 is SGHRS and CDR2 is YFSETQ. The origin of this receptor is a woman in her forties in good health and CMV-seronegative. Sequencing was performed on PBMCs. This chain joins TRBV5-1 and TRBJ2-1; TRBD2 agrees at 8 bases. As DNA, the CDR3 is TGCGCCAGCAGCTTGAGCGGGAGCTCCTACAATGAGCAGTTCTTC. Translation gives CASSLSGSSYNEQFF.